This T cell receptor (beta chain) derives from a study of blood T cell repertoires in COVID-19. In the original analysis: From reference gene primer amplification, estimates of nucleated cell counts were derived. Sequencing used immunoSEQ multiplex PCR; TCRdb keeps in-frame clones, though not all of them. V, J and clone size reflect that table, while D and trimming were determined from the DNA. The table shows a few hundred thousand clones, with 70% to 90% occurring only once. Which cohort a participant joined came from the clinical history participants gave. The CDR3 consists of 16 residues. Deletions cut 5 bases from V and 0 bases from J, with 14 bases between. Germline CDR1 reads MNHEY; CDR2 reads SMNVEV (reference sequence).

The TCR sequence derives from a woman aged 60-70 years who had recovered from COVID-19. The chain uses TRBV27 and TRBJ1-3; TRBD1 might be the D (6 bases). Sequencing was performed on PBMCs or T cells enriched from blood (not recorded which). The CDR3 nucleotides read TGTGCCAGCAGTCCACAGGGAATCTTCTCTGGAAACACCATATATTTT. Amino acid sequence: CASSPQGIFSGNTIYF.